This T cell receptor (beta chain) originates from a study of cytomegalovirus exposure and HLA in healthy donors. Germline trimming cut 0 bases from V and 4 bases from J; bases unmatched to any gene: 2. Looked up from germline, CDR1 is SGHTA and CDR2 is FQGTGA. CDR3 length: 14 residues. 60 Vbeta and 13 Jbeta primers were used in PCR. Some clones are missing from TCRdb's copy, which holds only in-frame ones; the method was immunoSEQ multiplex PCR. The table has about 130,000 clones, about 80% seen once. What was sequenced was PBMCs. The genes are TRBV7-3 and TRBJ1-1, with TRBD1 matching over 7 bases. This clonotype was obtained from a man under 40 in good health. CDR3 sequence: CASSLTEGATEAFF. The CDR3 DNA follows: TGTGCCAGCAGCTTAACGGAGGGGGCCACTGAAGCTTTCTTT.